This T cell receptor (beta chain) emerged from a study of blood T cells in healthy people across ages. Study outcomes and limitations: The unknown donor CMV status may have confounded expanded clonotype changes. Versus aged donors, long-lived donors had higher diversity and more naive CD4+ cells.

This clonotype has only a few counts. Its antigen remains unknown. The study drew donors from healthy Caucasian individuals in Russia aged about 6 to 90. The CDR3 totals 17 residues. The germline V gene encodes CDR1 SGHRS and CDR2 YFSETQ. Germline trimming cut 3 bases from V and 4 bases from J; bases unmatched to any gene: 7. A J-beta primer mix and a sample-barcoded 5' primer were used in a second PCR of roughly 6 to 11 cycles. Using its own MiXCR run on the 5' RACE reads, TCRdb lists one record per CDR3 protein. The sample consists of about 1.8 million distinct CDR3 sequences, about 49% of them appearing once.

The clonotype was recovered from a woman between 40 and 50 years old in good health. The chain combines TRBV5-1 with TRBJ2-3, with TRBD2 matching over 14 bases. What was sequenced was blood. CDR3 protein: CASSSRLAGGKADTQYF. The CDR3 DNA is TGCGCCAGCAGCTCCCGACTAGCGGGGGGGAAGGCAGATACGCAGTATTTT.